This T cell receptor beta chain was sequenced during a study of monozygotic twins with inflammatory bowel disease. About this clonotype: Antigen specificity is unknown.

Incorporation of UMIs carrying a 6-nucleotide sample barcode was performed by template switching. With the 5' RACE reads reprocessed, TCRdb shows one record per CDR3 protein and no DNA. Found here are about 140,000 distinct CDR3 sequences; the top ten clones hold less than 3%. Germline V gene data show CDR1 as SGHTA and CDR2 as FQGNSA. The CDR3 extends over 16 amino acids. General study findings and limits: Immunosuppressive treatment differences may have increased patient repertoire variability. TCRbeta diversity (inverse Simpson) was lower in IBD patients than in healthy co-twins.

The sequence was collected from a human donor with ulcerative colitis or Crohn's disease, or a healthy co-twin of an affected twin (not recorded which). The specimen sequenced was blood. J is TRBJ2-5 and V is TRBV7-2; lacking DNA, the TRBD2 call made by TCRdb goes unchecked. The CDR3 loop reads CASSLGLAGGLETQYF.